This T cell receptor beta chain was obtained from a study of blood T cell repertoires in COVID-19. Across the study: The analysed material was cDNA or gDNA that came from T cells, B-cell-depleted T cells, or PBMCs.

Before being deemed recovered, Cohort 3 donors had two negative PCRs, clearance, or symptom resolution. Assay: immunoSEQ multiplex PCR; the TCRdb copy retains only in-frame clones and omits some. Among around 300,000 clones listed, 80% to 90% were seen once. Germline CDR1 is SGHDT and CDR2 is YYEEEE. The CDR3 consists of 11 residues. Between the trimmed V and J ends, which lost 4 bases and 14 bases, there was a span of 13 bases. Material for sequencing was PBMCs or T cells enriched from blood (not recorded which). This sequence joins TRBV5-6 and TRBJ1-3; tentative D call: TRBD1 (5 bases). This receptor was obtained from a woman under 30 who had recovered from COVID-19. CDR3 sequence (DNA): TGTGCCAGCAGCCTTGGGGCAATTGTATATTTT. Its protein is CASSLGAIVYF. Looking up the rest from reference TRBV5-6 and TRBJ1-3 gives the full variable domain: DAGVTQSPTHLIKTRGQQVTLRCSPKSGHDTVSWYQQALGQGPQFIFQYYEEEERQRGNFPDRFSGHQFPNYSSELNVNALLLGDSALYLCASSLGAIVYFGEGSWLTVV.